The 32 T cell receptor beta chains in this list originate from one sample, sequenced in a study of T cells in Graves' hyperthyroidism and ophthalmopathy. RNA transcripts were the template for amplifying TCR beta CDR3 regions. HTBI primers drove first-round RT-PCR of the TCR CDR3. TCRdb recomputed calls from the multiplex PCR reads with MiXCR, one row per CDR3 protein. The sample yields over 500,000 distinct CDR3 sequences, around 13% seen once. The specimen sequenced was blood. The receptor set was obtained from a woman aged 40 to 50 with Graves' hyperthyroidism.

Ten or more counts support this clonotype. The gene calls are TRBV7-8 and TRBJ2-7, with D maybe TRBD1 (6 bases). CDR3 length equals 12 residues. CDR1 and CDR2 from the germline V gene are SGHVS and FQNEAQ. V was pared by 6 bases and J by 6 bases, with 12 bases between. CDR3 loop: CASSIGQSEQYF. The CDR3 nucleotides read TGTGCCAGCAGTATAGGACAGAGCGAGCAGTACTTC.

This clonotype was counted between two and nine times. This chain connects TRBV5-5 to TRBJ2-6, with D unclear. The CDR3 covers 16 residues. Germline V gene sequence: CDR1 SGHKS, CDR2 YYEKEE (reference sequence). Trimming removed 0 bases from V and 3 bases from J, with 10 bases in between. Here the CDR3 DNA reads TGTGCCAGCAGCTTGGTCAGGTTAGGTGGGGCCAACGTCCTGACTTTC. The encoded protein is CASSLVRLGGANVLTF.

This clonotype showed up many times. The V call is TRBV18, the J call TRBJ2-3; TRBD2 matches 13 bases. Trimming took 2 bases from V and 4 from J; bases not matched to a gene: 3. The germline CDR1 and CDR2 sequences are KGHSH and LQKENI. CDR3 length: 16 amino acids. In nucleotides, the CDR3 is TGTGCCAGCTCACCAGGACTAGCGGGAGACGCAGATACGCAGTATTTT. Translated: CASSPGLAGDADTQYF.

With respect to this clonotype: Relative to the germline gene, one junction end is altered; a read error may explain this. The chain joins TRBV5-1 to TRBJ1-5, with D maybe TRBD1 (5 bases). The germline V gene has CDR1 SGHRS and CDR2 YFSETQ. CDR3 length equals 16 residues. The CDR3 DNA sequence: TGCGCCAGCAGATTGGGGACTAGCGGGAGTAGACAGCCCCAGCATTTT. Encoded protein: CASRLGTSGSRQPQHF.

With respect to this clonotype: The junction does not match germline at one end; this may be a read error. The chain carries TRBV6-4 and TRBJ2-6, with D perhaps matching TRBD1 (5 bases). The CDR3 is 14 amino acids. The germline gives CDR1 MRHNA, CDR2 SNTAGT. CDR3 residues: CASSRDSGANALTF. Written as DNA, the CDR3 is TGTGCCAGCAGTCGAGACTCTGGGGCCAACGCCCTGACTTTC.

This clonotype has at least ten counts. The rearrangement uses TRBV18 and TRBJ2-3; D unclear. Between the trimmed V and J ends, which lost 5 bases and 2 bases, there was a span of 5 bases. The CDR3 extends over 12 amino acids. Germline values: CDR1 KGHSH, CDR2 LQKENI. The CDR3 coding sequence is TGTGCCAGCTCAGGGTTCACAGATACGCAGTATTTT. Protein sequence: CASSGFTDTQYF.

This clonotype was found many times. The DNA of the CDR3 is TGCGCCAGCAGCTTTACAGGGGGCGCAGAAAAACTGTTTTTT. Its protein product is CASSFTGGAEKLFF. The chain joins TRBV5-1 to TRBJ1-4; 9 bases are a match to TRBD1. In germline, CDR1 is SGHRS, CDR2 YFSETQ. The CDR3 has 14 residues. J lost 8 bases, V lost 2 bases, and 4 bases had no gene match. Looking up the rest from reference TRBV5-1 and TRBJ1-4 gives the full variable domain: KAGVTQTPRYLIKTRGQQVTLSCSPISGHRSVSWYQQTPGQGLQFLFEYFSETQRNKGNFPGRFSGRQFSNSRSEMNVSTLELGDSALYLCASSFTGGAEKLFFGSGTQLSVL.

This clonotype was picked up many times. The rearrangement joins TRBV7-8 to TRBJ2-5; TRBD1 matches 10 bases. Unmatched junction bases numbered 12, after V lost 5 bases and J lost 12 bases. Germline CDR1 reads SGHVS; CDR2 reads FQNEAQ. The CDR3 totals 14 residues. This chain's CDR3 is CASSKDRGNPSKYF. CDR3 DNA: TGTGCCAGCAGCAAGGACAGGGGGAACCCCTCTAAGTACTTC.

At least ten counts were recorded for this clonotype. The rearrangement joins TRBV5-1 to TRBJ1-1; weak D call: TRBD1 (5 bases). V was cut by 1 base and J by 1 base, with 11 bases left in between. The CDR3 is made up of 15 amino acids. From germline, CDR1 is SGHRS and CDR2 YFSETQ. CDR3 in amino acids: CASSLMTATNTEAFF. The CDR3 region has the DNA TGCGCCAGCAGCTTGATGACAGCTACGAACACTGAAGCTTTCTTT.

This clonotype occurred a few times. A single base separates this from a much larger clone, so it may be a read error. The conserved closing phenylalanine or tryptophan is absent in this CDR3, likely reflecting a read error. The chain joins TRBV5-1 to TRBJ2-1; D tentatively reads TRBD1 or TRBD2 (7 bases each). V lost 1 base, J lost 3 bases, and 14 bases lay in between. From germline, CDR1 is SGHRS and CDR2 YFSETQ. This CDR3 spans 16 amino acids. CDR3 DNA sequence: TGCGCCAGCAGCTTGAGGGGGCTAGCGGACTACAATGAGCAGTTCCTC. It specifies CASSLRGLADYNEQFL.

This clonotype was seen ten or more times. The V and J genes are TRBV28 and TRBJ2-7; perhaps TRBD1 as D (6 bases). CDR1 and CDR2 from the germline V gene are MDHEN and SYDVKM. The CDR3 covers 17 residues. The ends were cut back, 10 bases at V and 2 bases at J, with 27 bases in the middle. CDR3 sequence: CATHPPPGDGQTYEQYF. The CDR3 nucleotides read TGTGCCACCCATCCCCCACCGGGCGACGGACAGACCTACGAGCAGTACTTC.

This clonotype occurred a few times. V and J are TRBV5-1 and TRBJ1-2; D is perhaps TRBD1 (6 bases). Trimming took 4 bases from V and 8 from J, leaving 12 bases between them. This CDR3 is built from 12 residues. Germline CDR1 reads SGHRS; CDR2 reads YFSETQ. The CDR3 loop reads CASSVGHRGYTF. CDR3 nucleotides: TGCGCCAGCAGCGTGGGACATCGGGGCTACACCTTC.

This clonotype turned up a few times. The genes are TRBV9 and TRBJ1-2; 8 positions agree with TRBD1. The V gene's germline CDR1 is SGDLS and CDR2 YYNGEE. Trimming cost V 4 bases and J 5 bases; bases outside gene matches: 10. The CDR3 contains 15 residues. The CDR3 DNA follows: TGTGCCAGCAGCCCCGTTGGGCAGGGGGCTTATGGCTACACCTTC. This encodes CASSPVGQGAYGYTF.

Only a few counts were recorded for this clonotype. The V call is TRBV14, the J call TRBJ2-6; TRBD1 is a possible D gene (6 bases). The germline gives CDR1 SGHDN, CDR2 FVKESK. Deletions cut 2 bases from V and 1 base from J, with 12 bases between. CDR3 length: 17 amino acids. The chain's CDR3 is CASSQIWTVSGANVLTF. The CDR3 DNA sequence: TGTGCCAGCAGCCAAATTTGGACAGTGTCTGGGGCCAACGTCCTGACTTTC.

This clonotype appeared many times. This chain joins TRBV11-1 and TRBJ1-1; D unresolved. This CDR3 comprises 13 residues. Germline values: CDR1 SGHAT, CDR2 FQDESV (reference sequence). V lost 5 bases and J lost 1, with 8 bases in between. In DNA, the CDR3 is TGTGCCAGCAGCAAACGGGGGAACACTGAAGCTTTCTTT. Translation gives CASSKRGNTEAFF.

This clonotype was observed many times. This sequence joins TRBV7-2 and TRBJ2-7; 12 bases are shared with TRBD2. J gave up 4 bases and V 5 bases, and 15 bases lay outside the gene matches. Germline V gene lookup returns CDR1 SGHTA and CDR2 FQGNSA. This CDR3 has 18 amino acids. CDR3 nucleotides: TGTGCCAGCAGCGAGGCCCGATTCCTAGCGGGAGGGCTATACGAGCAGTACTTC. The encoded protein is CASSEARFLAGGLYEQYF.

With respect to this clonotype: A much more abundant neighbour one base away suggests this may be a read error. Because it lacks the conserved phenylalanine or tryptophan at the end, this CDR3 is likely a read error. The chain uses TRBV6-5 and TRBJ2-6; 13 bases are shared with TRBD2. With V trimmed by 4 bases and J by 3 bases, 9 bases remained unmatched. This CDR3 spans 19 amino acids. CDR1 is MNHEY and CDR2 is SVGAGI in the germline V gene. CDR3 nucleotides: TGTGCCAGCAGTTCAATTGGACTAGCGGGAGCGGGTGGGGCCAACGTCCTGACTCTC. It encodes CASSSIGLAGAGGANVLTL.

This clonotype appeared many times. V gene TRBV5-6 combines with J gene TRBJ2-1, with D maybe TRBD1 (6 bases). The germline V gene encodes CDR1 SGHDT and CDR2 YYEEEE. The CDR3 runs 13 residues. V shed 3 bases and J shed 9 bases, with 13 bases lying between them. The CDR3 DNA is TGTGCCAGCAGCTCCAGACAGGCCAGTGAGCAGTTCTTC. This encodes CASSSRQASEQFF. Full variable domain (missing parts from reference TRBV5-6 and TRBJ2-1): DAGVTQSPTHLIKTRGQQVTLRCSPKSGHDTVSWYQQALGQGPQFIFQYYEEEERQRGNFPDRFSGHQFPNYSSELNVNALLLGDSALYLCASSSRQASEQFFGPGTRLTVL.

The V call is TRBV5-4, the J call TRBJ1-3; D remains ambiguous. V lost 2 bases to trimming and J lost 4 bases, with 13 bases between them. CDR3 size: 15 residues. CDR1 and CDR2 from the germline V gene are SGHNT and YYREEE (reference sequence). This CDR3 reads CASSLPPGVGNTIYF. For the CDR3, the DNA is TGTGCCAGCAGCTTACCCCCCGGTGTCGGAAACACCATATATTTT.

There are a few counts of this clonotype. The rearrangement uses TRBV13 and TRBJ2-5, with 8 positions matching TRBD1. Per the germline V gene, CDR1 is PRHDT and CDR2 is FYEKMQ (reference sequence). This CDR3 is built from 13 residues. V was clipped by 5 bases and J by 4 bases; unmatched bases: 3. CDR3 sequence (DNA): TGTGCCAGCAGCAGACAGGGGCCAGAGACCCAGTACTTC. Its translation is CASSRQGPETQYF.

This clonotype was counted between two and nine times. The chain employs TRBV7-2 and TRBJ2-7; 10 positions match TRBD1. The CDR3 is made up of 16 amino acids. The germline gives CDR1 SGHTA, CDR2 FQGNSA. V gave up 1 base and J gave up 6 bases; unmatched junction bases: 9. DNA of the CDR3: TGTGCCAGCAGCTTAGTGGCCGGGACAGGGGACTCCGAGCAGTACTTC. As protein: CASSLVAGTGDSEQYF. Full variable domain (rest looked up from reference TRBV7-2 and TRBJ2-7): GAGVSQSPSNKVTEKGKDVELRCDPISGHTALYWYRQSLGQGLEFLIYFQGNSAPDKSGLPSDRFSAERTGGSVSTLTIQRTQQEDSAVYLCASSLVAGTGDSEQYFGPGTRLTVT.

This clonotype was recorded a few times. This chain joins TRBV28 and TRBJ2-3; D gene ambiguous. Germline V gives CDR1 MDHEN, CDR2 SYDVKM. The V and J ends lost 2 bases and 0 bases respectively, with 12 bases between them. The CDR3 is 16 amino acids. As DNA, the CDR3 is TGTGCCAGCAGTTTAGTTTCGATTGTTAGCACAGATACGCAGTATTTT. Amino acid sequence: CASSLVSIVSTDTQYF. The variable domain in full, with the rest retrieved from reference TRBV28 and TRBJ2-3, is DVKVTQSSRYLVKRTGEKVFLECVQDMDHENMFWYRQDPGLGLRLIYFSYDVKMKEKGDIPEGYSVSREKKERFSLILESASTNQTSMYLCASSLVSIVSTDTQYFGPGTRLTVL.

This clonotype was picked up many times. V usage is TRBV7-3 and J usage is TRBJ2-1; D is ambiguous. Germline CDR1 SGHTA, CDR2 FQGTGA. The CDR3 runs 15 residues. V dropped 2 bases and J dropped 3 bases, with 11 bases sitting between them. The CDR3 nucleotides are TGTGCCAGCAGCTTACTTCCGGGCGACTACAATGAGCAGTTCTTC. This gives the protein CASSLLPGDYNEQFF.

About this clonotype itself: This may be a read error, as it is one base from a much larger clone. The V call is TRBV28, the J call TRBJ1-1, with 7 bases lining up with TRBD1. V dropped 11 bases and J dropped 0; count of bases not matched to a gene: 18. CDR3 length equals 17 residues. Germline CDR1 and CDR2: MDHEN and SYDVKM. The CDR3 loop is CAGISLRTGGMNTEAFF. In DNA form, the CDR3 reads TGTGCCGGCATTTCTCTCAGGACAGGAGGAATGAACACTGAAGCTTTCTTT.

The genes are TRBV4-2 and TRBJ2-3; 8 bases fit TRBD2. Trimming cost V 4 bases and J 2 bases; bases outside gene matches: 8. Germline-derived CDR1 and CDR2 are LGHNA and YNFKEQ. The CDR3 has 16 residues. In nucleotides, the CDR3 is TGTGCCAGCAGCCCCCAGATAGCGGGATTCACAGATACGCAGTATTTT. It codes for CASSPQIAGFTDTQYF.

This clonotype showed up many times. The V gene is TRBV28, the J gene TRBJ1-2; 9 bases map to TRBD1. The CDR3 spans 16 residues. Germline CDR1 is MDHEN and CDR2 is SYDVKM. J was trimmed by 7 bases and V by 3 bases; bases with no gene match: 12. In nucleotides, the CDR3 is TGTGCCAGCAGTTTTGTGGGGGGACAGGGAATCAGTGGCTACACCTTC. It translates to CASSFVGGQGISGYTF.

This clonotype was observed at least ten times. The chain joins TRBV24-1 to TRBJ2-1; D may be TRBD1 (6 bases). The V and J ends lost 1 base and 2 bases respectively, with 11 bases between them. The CDR3 totals 16 residues. CDR1 is KGHDR, CDR2 SFDVKD, per germline. CDR3 sequence (DNA): TGTGCCACCAGTGATTTACAGGGCCCTACCTACAATGAGCAGTTCTTC. Its translation is CATSDLQGPTYNEQFF.

The chain recombines TRBV19 with TRBJ2-1; D is undetermined. The germline V gene has CDR1 LNHDA and CDR2 SQIVND (reference sequence). The CDR3 spans 15 residues. Trimming took off 3 bases at V and 1 base at J, with 10 bases between the two ends. The CDR3 coding sequence is TGTGCCAGTAGTATTGGGGATCTATCCTACAATGAGCAGTTCTTC. Translation: CASSIGDLSYNEQFF.

At least ten counts were recorded for this clonotype. This chain joins TRBV5-1 and TRBJ2-2; TRBD1 matches at 8 bases. Looked up from germline, CDR1 is SGHRS and CDR2 is YFSETQ. V dropped 3 bases and J dropped 2; count of bases not matched to a gene: 18. The CDR3 is 20 amino acids. The CDR3 is CASSWTEDRVEYSNTGELFF. As DNA, the CDR3 is TGCGCCAGCAGCTGGACCGAGGACAGGGTCGAGTATTCTAACACCGGGGAGCTGTTTTTT.

Many counts were recorded for this clonotype. The rearrangement joins TRBV7-2 to TRBJ2-7; 10 bases agree with TRBD2. The trim removed 1 base at V and 4 bases at J, leaving 7 bases unmatched. This CDR3 is built from 16 residues. Germline CDR1 and CDR2: SGHTA and FQGNSA. CDR3 amino acids: CASSLGASGSRYEQYF. The CDR3 DNA reads TGTGCCAGCAGCTTAGGGGCTAGCGGGAGCAGGTACGAGCAGTACTTC.

This clonotype was counted at least ten times. The chain employs TRBV28 and TRBJ2-7; either TRBD1 or TRBD2 may fit D (7 bases each). Trimming pared 4 bases from V and 4 bases from J, leaving 14 bases between. CDR3 size: 14 residues. Germline V gene sequence: CDR1 MDHEN, CDR2 SYDVKM. The CDR3 bases are TGTGCCAGCAGTTGGGGGGGGGGACAGTACGAGCAGTACTTC. Its protein product is CASSWGGGQYEQYF.

This clonotype came up many times. Written as DNA, the CDR3 is TGTGCCAGCAGCCCCCTCCGGGACAGCCATGAAGCTTTCTTT. Protein: CASSPLRDSHEAFF. V gene TRBV3-1 combines with J gene TRBJ1-1; 7 bases agree with TRBD1. The J segment lost 7 bases and the V segment lost 4 bases, leaving 9 bases of the junction unmatched. CDR3 length: 14 residues. The germline gives CDR1 LGHDT, CDR2 YNNKEL (reference sequence).